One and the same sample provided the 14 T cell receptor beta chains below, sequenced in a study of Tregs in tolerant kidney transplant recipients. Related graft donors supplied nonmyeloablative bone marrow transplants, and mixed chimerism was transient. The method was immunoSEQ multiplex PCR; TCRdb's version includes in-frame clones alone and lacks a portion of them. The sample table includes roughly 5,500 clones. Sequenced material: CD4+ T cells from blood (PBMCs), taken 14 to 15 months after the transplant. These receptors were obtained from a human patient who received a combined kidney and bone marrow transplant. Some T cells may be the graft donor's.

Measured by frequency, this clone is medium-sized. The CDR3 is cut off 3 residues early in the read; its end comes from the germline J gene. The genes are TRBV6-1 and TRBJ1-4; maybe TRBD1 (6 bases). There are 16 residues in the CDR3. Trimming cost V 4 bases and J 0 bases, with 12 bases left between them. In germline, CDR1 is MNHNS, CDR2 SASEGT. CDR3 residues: CASSAGTTTTNEKLFF. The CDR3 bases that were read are TGTGCCAGCAGTGCCGGGACAACTACAACTAATGAAAAA.

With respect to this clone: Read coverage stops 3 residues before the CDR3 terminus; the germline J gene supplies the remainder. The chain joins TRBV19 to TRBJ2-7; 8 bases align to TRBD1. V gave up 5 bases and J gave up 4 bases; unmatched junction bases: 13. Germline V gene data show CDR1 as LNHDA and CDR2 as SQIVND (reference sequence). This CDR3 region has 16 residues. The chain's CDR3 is CASSSGLSTGAYEQYF. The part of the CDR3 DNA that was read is TGTGCCAGTAGTTCCGGTTTGTCGACAGGGGCTTACGAG.

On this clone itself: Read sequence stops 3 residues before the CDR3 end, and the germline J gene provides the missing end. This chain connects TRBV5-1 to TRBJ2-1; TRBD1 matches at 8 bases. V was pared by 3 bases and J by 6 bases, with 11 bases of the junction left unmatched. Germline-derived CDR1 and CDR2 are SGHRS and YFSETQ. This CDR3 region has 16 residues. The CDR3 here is CASSSTRQGISNEQFF. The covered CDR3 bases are TGCGCCAGCAGCTCGACAAGACAGGGGATAAGCAATGAG.

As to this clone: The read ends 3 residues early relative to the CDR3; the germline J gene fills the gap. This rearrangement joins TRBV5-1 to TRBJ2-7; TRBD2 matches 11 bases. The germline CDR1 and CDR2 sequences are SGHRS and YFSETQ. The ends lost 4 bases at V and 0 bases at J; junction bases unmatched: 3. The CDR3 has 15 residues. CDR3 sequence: CASSVAGGPSYEQYF. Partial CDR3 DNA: TGCGCCAGCAGCGTAGCGGGAGGGCCCTCCTACGAG.

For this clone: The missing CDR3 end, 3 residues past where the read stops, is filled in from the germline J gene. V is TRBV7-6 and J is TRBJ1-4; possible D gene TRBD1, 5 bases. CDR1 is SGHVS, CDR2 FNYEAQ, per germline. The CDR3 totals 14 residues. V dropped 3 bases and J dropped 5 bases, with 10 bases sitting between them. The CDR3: CASSLGHQNEKLFF. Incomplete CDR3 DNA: TGTGCCAGCAGCTTGGGGCACCAGAATGAAAAA.

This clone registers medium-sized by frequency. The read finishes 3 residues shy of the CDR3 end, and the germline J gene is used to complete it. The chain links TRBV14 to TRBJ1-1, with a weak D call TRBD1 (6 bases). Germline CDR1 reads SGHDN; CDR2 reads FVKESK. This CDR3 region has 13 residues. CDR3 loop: CASSQNKGVGAFF. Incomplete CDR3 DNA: TGTGCCAGCAGCCAAAATAAGGGGGTGGGA.

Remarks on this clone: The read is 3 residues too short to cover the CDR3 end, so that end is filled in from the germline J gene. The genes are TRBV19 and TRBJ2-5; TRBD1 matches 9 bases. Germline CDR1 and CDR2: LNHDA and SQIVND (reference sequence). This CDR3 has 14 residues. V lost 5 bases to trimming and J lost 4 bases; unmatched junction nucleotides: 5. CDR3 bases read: TGTGCCAGTAGTGCCCCGGACAGGGGAGAGACC. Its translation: CASSAPDRGET. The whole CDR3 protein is CASSAPDRGETQYF.

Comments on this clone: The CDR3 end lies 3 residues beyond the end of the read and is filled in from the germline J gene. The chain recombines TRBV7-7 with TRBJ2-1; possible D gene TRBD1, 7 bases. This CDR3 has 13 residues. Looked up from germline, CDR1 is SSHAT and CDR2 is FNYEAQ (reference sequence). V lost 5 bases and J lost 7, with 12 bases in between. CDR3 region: CASSPGGRNEQFF. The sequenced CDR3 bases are TGTGCCAGCAGCCCAGGGGGGCGAAATGAG. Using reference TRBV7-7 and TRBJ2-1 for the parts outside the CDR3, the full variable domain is GAGVSQSPRYKVTKRGQDVTLRCDPISSHATLYWYQQALGQGPEFLTYFNYEAQPDKSGLPSDRFSAERPEGSISTLTIQRTEQRDSAMYRCASSPGGRNEQFFGPGTRLTVL.

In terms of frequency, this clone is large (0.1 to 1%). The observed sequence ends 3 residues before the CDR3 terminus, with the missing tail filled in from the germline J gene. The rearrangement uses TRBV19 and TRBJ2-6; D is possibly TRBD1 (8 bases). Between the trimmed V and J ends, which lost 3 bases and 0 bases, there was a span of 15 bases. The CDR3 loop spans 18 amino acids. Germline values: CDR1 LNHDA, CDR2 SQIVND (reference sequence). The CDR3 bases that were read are TGTGCCAGTAGTATCGGGGGGACAGGCAACTCTGGGGCCAACGTC. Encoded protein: CASSIGGTGNSGANV. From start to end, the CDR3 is CASSIGGTGNSGANVLTF.

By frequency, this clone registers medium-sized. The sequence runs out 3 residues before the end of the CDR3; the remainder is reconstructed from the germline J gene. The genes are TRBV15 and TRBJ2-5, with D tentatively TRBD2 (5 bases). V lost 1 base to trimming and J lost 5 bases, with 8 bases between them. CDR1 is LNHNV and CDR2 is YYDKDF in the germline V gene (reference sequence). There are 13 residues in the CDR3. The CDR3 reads CATSRVTRETQYF. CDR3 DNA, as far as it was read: TGTGCCACCAGCAGAGTTACTAGGGAGACC.

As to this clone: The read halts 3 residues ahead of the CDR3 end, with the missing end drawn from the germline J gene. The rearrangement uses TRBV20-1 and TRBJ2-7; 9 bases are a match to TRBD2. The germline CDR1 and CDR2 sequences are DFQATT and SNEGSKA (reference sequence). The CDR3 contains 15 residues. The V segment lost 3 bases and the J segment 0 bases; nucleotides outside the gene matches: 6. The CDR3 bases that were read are TGCAGTGCTAGGAGGGCTAGCGGGGCCTCCTACGAG. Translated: CSARRASGASYE. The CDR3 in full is CSARRASGASYEQYF.

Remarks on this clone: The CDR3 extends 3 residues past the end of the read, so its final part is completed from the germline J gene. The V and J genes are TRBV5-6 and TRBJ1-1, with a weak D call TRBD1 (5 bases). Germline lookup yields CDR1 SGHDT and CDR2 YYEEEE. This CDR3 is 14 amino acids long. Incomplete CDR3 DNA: TGTGCCAGCAGCTTGGCAGGGAGCCCCCTCGAA. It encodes CASSLAGSPLE. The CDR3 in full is CASSLAGSPLEAFF.

The CDR3 region is CASSESAGNEAFF. The covered CDR3 bases are TGTGCCAGCAGTGAATCGGCAGGCAATGAA. This sequence joins TRBV6-1 and TRBJ1-1; D is ambiguous. The read ends 3 residues before the CDR3 terminus; that terminus is restored from the germline J gene. The V gene lost 2 bases and the J gene lost 7 bases, with 11 bases spanning the gap. This CDR3 has 13 amino acids. Germline V CDR1 and CDR2: MNHNS, SASEGT.

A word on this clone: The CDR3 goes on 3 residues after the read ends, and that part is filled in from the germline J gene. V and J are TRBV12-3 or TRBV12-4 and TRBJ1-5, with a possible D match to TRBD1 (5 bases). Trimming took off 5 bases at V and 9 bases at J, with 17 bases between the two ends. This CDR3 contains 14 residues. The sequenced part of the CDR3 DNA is TGTGCCAGCAGTAAACAGGAGTCGTTTAGGCCC. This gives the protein CASSKQESFRP. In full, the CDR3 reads CASSKQESFRPQHF.